This TCR beta chain was captured in a study of cytotoxic CD8 clonotypes in ibrutinib-treated CLL. Study information: Complete response was seen in 2 patients and partial in approximately 25; approximately 12 progressed and approximately 14 stayed remitted after a median 68 months.

General study findings and limits: The study found public clonotypes uncommon, contracting or stable on treatment.

V dropped 0 bases and J dropped 5 bases, with 7 bases sitting between them. Germline V gene data show CDR1 as LGHNA and CDR2 as YNFKEQ. The CDR3 covers 13 residues. Assay used: immunoSEQ multiplex PCR; TCRdb lists only in-frame clones, some missing. Here the sample spans some 200,000 clones, approximately 68% being singletons. This clone was detected ten times or more. The antigen remains undetermined. The sequenced sample was PBMCs, obtained after 24 months of ibrutinib treatment. V is TRBV4-2 and J is TRBJ2-5; no definite D call. The receptor's source is a human donor with chronic lymphocytic leukemia. CDR3 in amino acids: CASSQELRETQYF. In DNA, the CDR3 is TGTGCCAGCAGCCAAGAACTTCGGGAGACCCAGTACTTC.